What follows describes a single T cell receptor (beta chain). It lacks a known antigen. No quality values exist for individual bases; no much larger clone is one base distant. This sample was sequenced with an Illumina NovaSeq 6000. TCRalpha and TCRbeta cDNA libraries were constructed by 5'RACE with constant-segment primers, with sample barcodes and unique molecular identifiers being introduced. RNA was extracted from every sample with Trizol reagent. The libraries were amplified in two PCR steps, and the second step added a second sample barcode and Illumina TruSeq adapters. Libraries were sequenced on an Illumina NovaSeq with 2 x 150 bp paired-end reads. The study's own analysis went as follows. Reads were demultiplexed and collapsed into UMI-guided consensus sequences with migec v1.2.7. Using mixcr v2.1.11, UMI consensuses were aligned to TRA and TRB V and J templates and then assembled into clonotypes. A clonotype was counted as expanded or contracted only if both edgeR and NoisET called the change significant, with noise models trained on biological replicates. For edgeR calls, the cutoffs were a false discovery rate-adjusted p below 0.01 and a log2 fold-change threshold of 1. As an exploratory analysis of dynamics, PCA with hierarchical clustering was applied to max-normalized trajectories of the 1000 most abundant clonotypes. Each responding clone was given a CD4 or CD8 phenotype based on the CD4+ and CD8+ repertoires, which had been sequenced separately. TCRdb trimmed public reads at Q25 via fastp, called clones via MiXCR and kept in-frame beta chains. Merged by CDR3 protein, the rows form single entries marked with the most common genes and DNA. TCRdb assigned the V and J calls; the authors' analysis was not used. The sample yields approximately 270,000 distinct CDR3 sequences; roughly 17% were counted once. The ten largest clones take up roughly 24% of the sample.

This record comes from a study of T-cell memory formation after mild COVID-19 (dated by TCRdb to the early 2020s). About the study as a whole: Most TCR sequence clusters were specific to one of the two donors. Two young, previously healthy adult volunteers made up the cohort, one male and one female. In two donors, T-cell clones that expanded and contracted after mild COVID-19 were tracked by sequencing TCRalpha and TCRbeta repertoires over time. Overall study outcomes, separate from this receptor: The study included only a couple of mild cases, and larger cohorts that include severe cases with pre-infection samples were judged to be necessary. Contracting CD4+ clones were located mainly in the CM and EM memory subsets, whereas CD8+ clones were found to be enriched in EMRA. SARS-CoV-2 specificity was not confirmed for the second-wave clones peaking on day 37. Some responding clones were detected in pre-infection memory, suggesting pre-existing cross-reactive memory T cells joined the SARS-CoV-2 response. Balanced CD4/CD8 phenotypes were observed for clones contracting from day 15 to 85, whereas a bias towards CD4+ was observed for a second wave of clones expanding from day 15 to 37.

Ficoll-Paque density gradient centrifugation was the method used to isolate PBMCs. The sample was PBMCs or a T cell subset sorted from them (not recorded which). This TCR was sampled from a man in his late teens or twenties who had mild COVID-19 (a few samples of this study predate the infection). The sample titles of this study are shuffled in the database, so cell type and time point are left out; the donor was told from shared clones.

Read as DNA, the sequence is TGTGCCAGCAGCTTTATTGACTCAAGCTCTGGGGCCAACGTCCTGACTTTC. This is translated as CASSFIDSSSGANVLTF. The chain employs TRBV7-6 and TRBJ2-6, with no confident D gene call. From its cysteine to its phenylalanine, the CDR3 spans 17 amino acids. The kept DNA is CDR3 alone, 51 bases in frame from the first base. V sheds 3 bases and J sheds 0 bases, leaving 12 bases between their ends. The CDR1 and CDR2 encoded by the germline V gene are SGHVS and FNYEAQ.